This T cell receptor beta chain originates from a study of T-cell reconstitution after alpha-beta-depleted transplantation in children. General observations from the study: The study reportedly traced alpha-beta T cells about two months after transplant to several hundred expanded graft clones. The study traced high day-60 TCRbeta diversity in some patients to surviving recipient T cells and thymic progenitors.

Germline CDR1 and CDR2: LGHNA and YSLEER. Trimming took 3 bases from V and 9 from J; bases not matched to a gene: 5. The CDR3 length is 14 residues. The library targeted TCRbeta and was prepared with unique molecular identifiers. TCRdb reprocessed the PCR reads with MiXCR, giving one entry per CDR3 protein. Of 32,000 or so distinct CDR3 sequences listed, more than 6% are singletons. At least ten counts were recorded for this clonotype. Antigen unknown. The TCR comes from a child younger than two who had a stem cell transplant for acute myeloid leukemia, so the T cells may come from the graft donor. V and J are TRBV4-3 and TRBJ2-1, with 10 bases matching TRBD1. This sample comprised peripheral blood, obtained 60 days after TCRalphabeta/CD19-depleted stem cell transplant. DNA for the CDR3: TGCGCCAGCAGCCAGGGGACAGGGGTGGGTGAGCAGTTCTTC. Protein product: CASSQGTGVGEQFF.